This is a list of T cell receptor beta chains from one sample in a study of blood T cell repertoires in COVID-19. The assay was immunoSEQ multiplex PCR, and TCRdb's table has in-frame clones only and misses some. The data hold approximately 340,000 clones, with about 86% observed a single time. Sequences were obtained from peripheral blood. These receptors all stem from a man aged 30 to 45 with active or convalescent COVID-19. Each CDR3 is given with its conserved first and last residue. The D gene is left open where the match is weak. Rows give clone size only sometimes, using once, few, many, or a class for an expanded clone.

clone size | J gene | V gene | D gene | CDR3 DNA | CDR3 protein
. | TRBJ2-1 | TRBV10-3 | . | TGTGCCATCAGGCCTGAGGGAGGCTACAATGAGCAGTTCTTC | CAIRPEGGYNEQFF
. | TRBJ1-2 | TRBV28 | . | TGTGCCAGCAGTTTAACCGGAGAGAGTGGCTACACCTTC | CASSLTGESGYTF
once | TRBJ2-1 | TRBV25-1 | . | TGTGCCAGCAGAGGGGGTGAGCAGTTCTTC | CASRGGEQFF
. | TRBJ1-1 | TRBV5-1 | TRBD1 | TGCGCCAGCAGCTTGTTGCTGGGGACAGGCGACGAAGCTTTCTTT | CASSLLLGTGDEAFF
once | TRBJ1-1 | TRBV18 | . | TGTGCCAGCTCACCTCGCCTACAGGGGAACACTGAAGCTTTCTTT | CASSPRLQGNTEAFF
. | TRBJ1-6 | TRBV18 | . | TGTGCCAGCTCACCCGGGACACCGGCTAATTCACCCCTCCACTTT | CASSPGTPANSPLHF
. | TRBJ2-3 | TRBV24-1 | TRBD2 | TGTGCCACCAGTGATCGAGGGACTAGCGGGAGGCCCGATACGCAGTATTTT | CATSDRGTSGRPDTQYF
. | TRBJ2-3 | TRBV28 | . | TGTGCCAGCAGTTCCCCACAGTATTTT | CASSSPQYF
. | TRBJ1-5 | TRBV28 | TRBD1 | TGTGCCAGCAGAATCGACAGGGGCTACAATCAGCCCCAGCATTTT | CASRIDRGYNQPQHF
. | TRBJ1-1 | TRBV7-6 | . | TGTGCCAGCAGTACAGGTACCTCCGGGAGCACTGAAGCTTTCTTT | CASSTGTSGSTEAFF
. | TRBJ2-7 | TRBV11-2 | . | TGTGCCAGCAGCCCCCCACTCAAGTCCTACGAGCAGTACTTC | CASSPPLKSYEQYF
. | TRBJ1-2 | TRBV3-1/TRBV3-2 | . | TGTGCCAGCAGCGACGGACATGAGGGCTACACCTTC | CASSDGHEGYTF
. | TRBJ1-1 | TRBV7-8 | TRBD1 | TGTGCCAGCAGCCTATGGACAGGGACGGGCGGCACTGAAGCTTTCTTT | CASSLWTGTGGTEAFF
. | TRBJ2-7 | TRBV6-1 | TRBD1 | TGTGCCAGCAGTGAACGGGACAGGGTATCCTACGAGCAGTACTTC | CASSERDRVSYEQYF
. | TRBJ2-1 | TRBV9 | . | TGTGCCAGCAGCGTAGATGATGGGAGGAATGAGCAGTTCTTC | CASSVDDGRNEQFF
few | TRBJ2-1 | TRBV10-3 | . | TGTGCCATCAGCTCGGTGGCGGATTCCTACAATGAGCAGTTCTTC | CAISSVADSYNEQFF
. | TRBJ1-5 | TRBV30 | TRBD1 | TGTGCCTGGAGTCTTTCGAGTGGACAGGGGAATCAGCCCCAGCATTTT | CAWSLSSGQGNQPQHF
. | TRBJ2-5 | TRBV2 | . | TGTGCCAGCAGTGAAGGAGGGCGGGCTCTGGGGGAGACCCAGTACTTC | CASSEGGRALGETQYF
. | TRBJ1-5 | TRBV7-9 | . | TGTGCCAGCAGCGCCTATGAGGGAGGCAATCAGCCCCAGCATTTT | CASSAYEGGNQPQHF
. | TRBJ2-1 | TRBV4-3 | TRBD2 | TGCGCCAGCAGCCAAGTCCCAGCGGGAGGTGAAAATGAGCAGTTCTTC | CASSQVPAGGENEQFF
. | TRBJ1-2 | TRBV6-5 | TRBD1 | TGTGCCAGCAGTTACTCGAGACAGGGCTATGGCTACACCTTC | CASSYSRQGYGYTF
. | TRBJ2-7 | TRBV7-2 | TRBD2 | TGTGCCAGCAGCTTCGGACTAGCGGGAGGCGAGCAGTACTTC | CASSFGLAGGEQYF
few | TRBJ2-5 | TRBV6-5 | . | TGTGCCAGCAGGACTCCGGGATCCCAAGAGACCCAGTACTTC | CASRTPGSQETQYF
. | TRBJ2-1 | TRBV11-2 | TRBD2 | TGTGCCAGCAGCCCGGGGGGGCTAGCGGTATACAATGAGCAGTTCTTC | CASSPGGLAVYNEQFF
. | TRBJ2-7 | TRBV5-6 | . | TGTGCCAGCAGCTTGGATGGCCGAGGGAGCGAGCAGTACTTC | CASSLDGRGSEQYF
. | TRBJ2-2 | TRBV6-5 | . | TGTGCCAGCAGTTCCCAGGGAAGGGACACCGGGGAGCTGTTTTTT | CASSSQGRDTGELFF
once | TRBJ2-6 | TRBV7-3 | . | TGTGCCAGCAGCTTTAACAGGGCGGGTCATGGGGCCAACGTCCTGACTTTC | CASSFNRAGHGANVLTF
. | TRBJ2-3 | TRBV4-3 | TRBD1 | TGCGCCAGCAGGTTTACCGCAGGGGGCGAGGGAGATACGCAGTATTTT | CASRFTAGGEGDTQYF